Listed here are 15 T cell receptor beta chains from one sample, sequenced in a study of T cell responses to AZD1222 COVID-19 vaccine. The data were produced by immunoSEQ multiplex PCR, yet TCRdb's version contains in-frame clones alone and is incomplete. The sample holds 120,000 or so clones, less than 95% seen once. Here the sequenced sample was peripheral blood, taken on day 0 of MenACWY control vaccination. These receptors originate from an adult in good health.

This clone showed up just once. V and J are TRBV28 and TRBJ1-3; 7 bases are shared with TRBD1. The CDR3 is made up of 16 amino acids. The V segment lost 1 base and the J segment 3 bases; nucleotides outside the gene matches: 6. Germline-derived CDR1 and CDR2 are MDHEN and SYDVKM. CDR3 residues: CASSLSPGGLGNTIYF. In DNA, the CDR3 is TGTGCCAGCAGTTTATCCCCAGGGGGGCTTGGAAACACCATATATTTT.

This clone was found once. The chain recombines TRBV29-1 with TRBJ2-3; D may be TRBD1 (6 bases). V was clipped by 6 bases and J by 3 bases, with 13 bases between them. The CDR3 covers 13 residues. Germline loops: CDR1 SQVTM, CDR2 ANQGSEA. Written as DNA, the CDR3 is TGCAGCGTCGAAAGGACAGCTACAGATACGCAGTATTTT. As protein: CSVERTATDTQYF.

The V gene is TRBV7-2, the J gene TRBJ2-7; perhaps TRBD2 as D (5 bases). Trimming cost V 2 bases and J 0 bases, with 11 bases left between them. The CDR3 runs to 15 residues. The germline V gene encodes CDR1 SGHTA and CDR2 FQGNSA. The CDR3 reads CASSLLLTSSYEQYF. DNA for the CDR3: TGTGCCAGCAGCTTACTCCTTACTAGCTCCTACGAGCAGTACTTC.

The J gene is TRBJ2-7, the V gene TRBV7-9; 7 bases match TRBD2. The CDR3 length is 12 residues. Germline V gives CDR1 SEHNR, CDR2 FQNEAQ (reference sequence). Trimming cost V 2 bases and J 5 bases; bases outside gene matches: 0. CDR3: CASSLREDEQYF. The CDR3 DNA is TGTGCCAGCAGCTTACGGGAGGACGAGCAGTACTTC.

The chain couples TRBV28 to TRBJ2-7; 12 positions agree with TRBD2. CDR1 and CDR2 from the germline V gene are MDHEN and SYDVKM. J lost 0 bases, V lost 8 bases, and 5 bases had no gene match. The CDR3 extends over 15 amino acids. The CDR3 DNA is TGTGCCAGCCAAGGACTAGCGGGGCTCTCCTACGAGCAGTACGTC. This encodes CASQGLAGLSYEQYV.

The chain has TRBV2 and TRBJ1-5; D possibly corresponds to TRBD1 (6 bases). Trimming removed 6 bases at V and 3 bases at J, with 12 bases between. Germline assignment: CDR1 SNHLY and CDR2 FYNNEI. This CDR3 contains 14 residues. The CDR3 nucleotides read TGTGCCAGCAGCTACGACAGGCTCAATCAGCCCCAGCATTTT. Amino acid sequence: CASSYDRLNQPQHF.

The genes are TRBV6-5 and TRBJ2-2, with 11 nucleotides matching TRBD2. The CDR3 has 16 residues. J lost 7 bases, V lost 1 base, and 5 bases had no gene match. Germline CDR1 MNHEY, CDR2 SVGAGI. The CDR3, as DNA: TGTGCCAGCAGTTACTTTAGCGGGGGGGCGAACGGGGAGCTGTTTTTT. Translated, it gives CASSYFSGGANGELFF.

CDR3 sequence reads: CASSFTGPISPLHF. As DNA, the CDR3 is TGTGCCAGCAGTTTTACAGGCCCGATTTCACCCCTCCACTTT. The chain recombines TRBV6-2 or TRBV6-3 with TRBJ1-6; TRBD1 is a possible D gene (5 bases). The germline V gene encodes CDR1 MNHEY and CDR2 SVGEGT. Between the trimmed V and J ends, which lost 4 bases and 9 bases, there was a span of 13 bases. CDR3 length: 14 amino acids.

This clone has only a few counts. The rearrangement joins TRBV28 to TRBJ2-6; possibly TRBD2 for D (6 bases). V was pared by 8 bases and J by 1 base, with 12 bases between. This CDR3 region has 15 residues. Germline V gene data show CDR1 as MDHEN and CDR2 as SYDVKM. Written as DNA, the CDR3 is TGTGCCAGCCGGGCCGGGGGTTCTGGGGCCAACGTCCTGACTTTC. Residues: CASRAGGSGANVLTF.

CDR3 nucleotide sequence: TGTGCCAGCAGCCAAGCGGGAGATCATCTTAATGAGCAGTTCTTC. Amino acid sequence: CASSQAGDHLNEQFF. V is TRBV11-2 and J is TRBJ2-1; 8 bases are a match to TRBD2. This CDR3 is 15 amino acids long. Trimming cost V 5 bases and J 7 bases; bases outside gene matches: 10. CDR1 and CDR2 (germline): SGHAT, FQNNGV. Variable domain in full (rest from reference TRBV11-2 and TRBJ2-1): EAGVAQSPRYKIIEKRQSVAFWCNPISGHATLYWYQQILGQGPKLLIQFQNNGVVDDSQLPKDRFSAERLKGVDSTLKIQPAKLEDSAVYLCASSQAGDHLNEQFFGPGTRLTVL.

This chain uses TRBV6-5 with TRBJ1-1; a weak D match, TRBD1 (5 bases). CDR3 length: 14 amino acids. Germline values: CDR1 MNHEY, CDR2 SVGAGI. Trimming removed 4 bases from V and 11 bases from J, with 20 bases in between. For the CDR3, the DNA is TGTGCCAGCAGTTCCGGGACCTTGGCATCCGGGGCTTTCTTT. Translated, it gives CASSSGTLASGAFF.

This clone was seen a handful of times. V is TRBV5-8 and J is TRBJ2-2, with a weak D call TRBD2 (5 bases). This CDR3 region has 15 residues. The V and J ends lost 0 bases and 4 bases respectively, with 10 bases between them. Germline V gene data show CDR1 as SGHTS and CDR2 as YDEGEE. The CDR3 here is CASSLVRGGTGELFF. The CDR3 DNA sequence: TGTGCCAGCAGCTTGGTTCGGGGTGGCACCGGGGAGCTGTTTTTT.

The chain employs TRBV4-1 and TRBJ1-4; 9 nucleotides match TRBD1. Unmatched junction bases numbered 5, after V lost 4 bases and J lost 8 bases. This CDR3 is 14 amino acids long. The germline V gene encodes CDR1 MGHRA and CDR2 YSYEKL. The CDR3 spells CASSRTGETEKLFF. The DNA for the CDR3 is TGCGCCAGCAGCCGGACAGGGGAGACAGAAAAACTGTTTTTT.

This clone was counted once. This chain uses TRBV3-1 (or the pseudogene TRBV3-2) with TRBJ1-5; D is possibly TRBD1 (6 bases). V was cut by 3 bases and J by 13 bases, with 34 bases left in between. CDR1 is LGHDT and CDR2 is YNNKEL in the germline V gene (reference sequence). The CDR3 has 19 residues. The CDR3 loop reads CASSHQPSDRHPTGGPQHF. CDR3 DNA: TGTGCCAGCAGCCACCAGCCCTCGGACAGACACCCGACGGGCGGCCCACAGCATTTT.

This clone showed up just once. The chain is built from TRBV12-5 and TRBJ1-1; D call uncertain. Trimming removed 3 bases at V and 5 bases at J, with 10 bases between. The germline V gene encodes CDR1 LGHNT and CDR2 FRNRAP. This CDR3 spans 13 amino acids. The CDR3 nucleotides read TGTGCTAGTGGTTTACAAGCCGGGACTGAAGCTTTCTTT. Translated: CASGLQAGTEAFF.